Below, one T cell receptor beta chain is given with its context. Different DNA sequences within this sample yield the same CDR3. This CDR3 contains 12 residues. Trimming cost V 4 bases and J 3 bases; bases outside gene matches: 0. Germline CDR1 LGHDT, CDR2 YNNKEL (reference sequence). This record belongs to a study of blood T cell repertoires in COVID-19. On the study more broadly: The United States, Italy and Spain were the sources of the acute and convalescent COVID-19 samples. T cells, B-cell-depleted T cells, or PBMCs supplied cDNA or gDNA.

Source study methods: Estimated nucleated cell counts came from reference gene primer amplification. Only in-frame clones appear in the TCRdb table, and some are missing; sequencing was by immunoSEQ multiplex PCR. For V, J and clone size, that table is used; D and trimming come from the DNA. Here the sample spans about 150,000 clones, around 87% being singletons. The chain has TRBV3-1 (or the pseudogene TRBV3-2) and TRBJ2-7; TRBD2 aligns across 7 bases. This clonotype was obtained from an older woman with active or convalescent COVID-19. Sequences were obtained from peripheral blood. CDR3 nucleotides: TGTGCCAGCAGCCCGGGGGGCTACGAGCAGTACTTC. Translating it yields CASSPGGYEQYF.